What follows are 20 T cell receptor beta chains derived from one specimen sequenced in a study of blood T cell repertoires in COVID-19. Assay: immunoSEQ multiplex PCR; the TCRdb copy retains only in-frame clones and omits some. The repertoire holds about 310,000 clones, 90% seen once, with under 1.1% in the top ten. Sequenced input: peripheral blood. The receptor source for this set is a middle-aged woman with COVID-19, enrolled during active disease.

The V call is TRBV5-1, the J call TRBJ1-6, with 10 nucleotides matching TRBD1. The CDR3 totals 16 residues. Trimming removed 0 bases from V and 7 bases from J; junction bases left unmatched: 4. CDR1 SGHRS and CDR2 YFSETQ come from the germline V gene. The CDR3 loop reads CASSLGQGAKNSPLHF. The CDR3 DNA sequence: TGCGCCAGCAGCTTGGGACAGGGGGCGAAAAATTCACCCCTCCACTTT.

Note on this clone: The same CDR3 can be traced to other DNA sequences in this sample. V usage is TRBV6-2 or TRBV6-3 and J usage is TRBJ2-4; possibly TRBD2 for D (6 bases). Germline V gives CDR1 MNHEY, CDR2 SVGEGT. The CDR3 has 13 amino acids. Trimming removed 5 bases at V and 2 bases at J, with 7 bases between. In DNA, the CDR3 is TGTGCCAGCAGTGGGGACTCCAAAAACATTCAGTACTTC. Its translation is CASSGDSKNIQYF.

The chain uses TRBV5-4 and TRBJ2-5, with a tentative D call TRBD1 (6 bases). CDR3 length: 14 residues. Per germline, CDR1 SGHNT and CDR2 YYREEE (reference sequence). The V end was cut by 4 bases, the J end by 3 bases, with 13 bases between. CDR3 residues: CASSPGAAKETQYF. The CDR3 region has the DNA TGTGCCAGCAGCCCAGGGGCGGCGAAAGAGACCCAGTACTTC.

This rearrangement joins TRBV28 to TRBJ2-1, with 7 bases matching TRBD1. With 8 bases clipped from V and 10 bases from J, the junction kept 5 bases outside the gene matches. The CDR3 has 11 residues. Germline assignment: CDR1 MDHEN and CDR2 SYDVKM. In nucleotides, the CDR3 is TGTGCCAGCTCCCCCAGGGGGGAGCAGTTCTTC. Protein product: CASSPRGEQFF.

CDR3 nucleotide sequence: TGTGCCAGCTCACCAGCGCGACAGACAGTCATGAACACTGAAGCTTTCTTT. Protein sequence: CASSPARQTVMNTEAFF. The J gene is TRBJ1-1, the V gene TRBV18; tentatively, D is TRBD1 (5 bases). Trimming pared 2 bases from V and 0 bases from J, leaving 16 bases between. This CDR3 comprises 17 residues. The germline V gene encodes CDR1 KGHSH and CDR2 LQKENI.

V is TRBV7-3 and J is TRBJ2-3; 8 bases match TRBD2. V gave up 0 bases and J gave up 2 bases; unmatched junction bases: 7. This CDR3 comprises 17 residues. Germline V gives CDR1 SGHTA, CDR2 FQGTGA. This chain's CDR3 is CASSLTTASGYTDTQYF. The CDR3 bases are TGTGCCAGCAGCTTAACAACGGCTAGCGGGTACACAGATACGCAGTATTTT.

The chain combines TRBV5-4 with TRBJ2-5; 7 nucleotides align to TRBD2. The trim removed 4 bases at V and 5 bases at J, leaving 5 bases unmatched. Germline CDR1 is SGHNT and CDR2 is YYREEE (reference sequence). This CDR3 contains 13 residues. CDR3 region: CASSPTSMETQYF. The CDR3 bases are TGTGCCAGCAGCCCGACTAGCATGGAGACCCAGTACTTC.

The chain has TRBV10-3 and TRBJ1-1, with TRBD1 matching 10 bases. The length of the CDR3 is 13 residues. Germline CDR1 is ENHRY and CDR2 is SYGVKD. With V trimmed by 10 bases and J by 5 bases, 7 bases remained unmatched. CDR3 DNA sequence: TGTGCCACAGGGACAGGGGTGGGTACTGAAGCTTTCTTT. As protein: CATGTGVGTEAFF.

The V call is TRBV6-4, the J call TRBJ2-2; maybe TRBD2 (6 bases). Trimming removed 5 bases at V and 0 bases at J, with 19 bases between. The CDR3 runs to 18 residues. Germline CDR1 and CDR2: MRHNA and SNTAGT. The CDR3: CASSRQEGFKANTGELFF. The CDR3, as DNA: TGTGCCAGCAGTCGCCAGGAGGGATTTAAGGCGAACACCGGGGAGCTGTTTTTT.

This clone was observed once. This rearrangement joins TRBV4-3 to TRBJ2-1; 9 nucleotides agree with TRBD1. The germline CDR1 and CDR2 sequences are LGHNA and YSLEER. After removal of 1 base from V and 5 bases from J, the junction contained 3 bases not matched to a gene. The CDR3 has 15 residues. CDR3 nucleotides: TGCGCCAGCAGCCAAGGGGGGGACAGGGACAATGAGCAGTTCTTC. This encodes CASSQGGDRDNEQFF.

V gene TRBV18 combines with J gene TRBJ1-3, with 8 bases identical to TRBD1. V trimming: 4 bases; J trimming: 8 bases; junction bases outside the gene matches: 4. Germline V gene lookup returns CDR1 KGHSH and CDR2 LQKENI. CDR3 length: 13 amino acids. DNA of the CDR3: TGTGCCAGCTCACAAGGACAGGGAGACACCATATATTTT. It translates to CASSQGQGDTIYF.

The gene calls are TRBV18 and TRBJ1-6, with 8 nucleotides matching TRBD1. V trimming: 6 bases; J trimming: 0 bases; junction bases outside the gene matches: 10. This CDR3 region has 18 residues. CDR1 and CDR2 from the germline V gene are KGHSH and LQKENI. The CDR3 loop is CASSPTRQGSSYNSPLHF. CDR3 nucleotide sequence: TGTGCCAGCTCTCCCACAAGACAGGGGAGCTCCTATAATTCACCCCTCCACTTT.

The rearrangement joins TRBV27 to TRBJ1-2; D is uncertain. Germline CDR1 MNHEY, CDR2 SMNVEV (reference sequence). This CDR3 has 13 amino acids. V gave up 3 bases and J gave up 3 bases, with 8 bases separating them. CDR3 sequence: CASSFSRHYGYTF. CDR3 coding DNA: TGTGCCAGCAGTTTCTCCAGGCACTATGGCTACACCTTC.

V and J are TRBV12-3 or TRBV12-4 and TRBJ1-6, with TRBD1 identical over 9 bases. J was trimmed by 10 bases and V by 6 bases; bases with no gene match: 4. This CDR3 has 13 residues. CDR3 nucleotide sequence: TGTGCCAGCAGCTTGACAGGGGGGTCACCCCTCCACTTT. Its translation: CASSLTGGSPLHF.

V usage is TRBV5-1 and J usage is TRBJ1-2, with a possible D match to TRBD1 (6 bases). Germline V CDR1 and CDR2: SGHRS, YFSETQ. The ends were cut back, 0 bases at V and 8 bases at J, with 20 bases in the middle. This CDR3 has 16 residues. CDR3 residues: CASSLVGQHTSGGYTF. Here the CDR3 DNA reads TGCGCCAGCAGCTTGGTAGGACAGCACACTTCTGGCGGCTACACCTTC.

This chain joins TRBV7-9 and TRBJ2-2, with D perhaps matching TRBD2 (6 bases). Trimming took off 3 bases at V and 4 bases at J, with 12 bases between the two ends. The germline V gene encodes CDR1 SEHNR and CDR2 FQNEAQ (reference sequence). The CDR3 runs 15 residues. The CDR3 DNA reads TGTGCCAGCAGCTTCTTCGTTAGCGGCACCGGGGAGCTGTTTTTT. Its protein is CASSFFVSGTGELFF. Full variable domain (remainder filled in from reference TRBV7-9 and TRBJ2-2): DTGVSQNPRHKITKRGQNVTFRCDPISEHNRLYWYRQTLGQGPEFLTYFQNEAQLEKSRLLSDRFSAERPKGSFSTLEIQRTEQGDSAMYLCASSFFVSGTGELFFGEGSRLTVL.

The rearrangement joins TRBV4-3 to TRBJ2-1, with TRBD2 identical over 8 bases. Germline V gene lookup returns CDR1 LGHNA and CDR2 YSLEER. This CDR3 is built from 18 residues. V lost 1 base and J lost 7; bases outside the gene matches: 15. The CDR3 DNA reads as TGCGCCAGCAGCCAAGCAATAGCGGGGAGTGGGTTGTGGAATGAGCAGTTCTTC. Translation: CASSQAIAGSGLWNEQFF.

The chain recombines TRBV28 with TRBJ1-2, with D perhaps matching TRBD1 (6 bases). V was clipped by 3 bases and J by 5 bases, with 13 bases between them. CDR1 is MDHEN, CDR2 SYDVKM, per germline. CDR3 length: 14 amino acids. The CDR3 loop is CASSFPGQIYGYTF. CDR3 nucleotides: TGTGCCAGCAGTTTTCCCGGACAGATATATGGCTACACCTTC.

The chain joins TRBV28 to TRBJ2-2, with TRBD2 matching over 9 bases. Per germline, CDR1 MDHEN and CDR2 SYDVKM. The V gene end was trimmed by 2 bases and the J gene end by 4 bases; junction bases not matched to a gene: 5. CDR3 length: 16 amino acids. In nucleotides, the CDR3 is TGTGCCAGCAGTTTACCCCTAGCGGGGTCCACCGGGGAGCTGTTTTTT. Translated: CASSLPLAGSTGELFF. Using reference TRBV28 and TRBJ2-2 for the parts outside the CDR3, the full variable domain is DVKVTQSSRYLVKRTGEKVFLECVQDMDHENMFWYRQDPGLGLRLIYFSYDVKMKEKGDIPEGYSVSREKKERFSLILESASTNQTSMYLCASSLPLAGSTGELFFGEGSRLTVL.

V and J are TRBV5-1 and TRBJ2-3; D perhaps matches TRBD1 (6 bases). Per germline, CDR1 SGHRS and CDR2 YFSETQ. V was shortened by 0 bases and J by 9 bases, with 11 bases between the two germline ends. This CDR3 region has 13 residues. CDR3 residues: CASSLEQGRTQYF. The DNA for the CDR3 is TGCGCCAGCAGCTTGGAGCAGGGGAGAACGCAGTATTTT. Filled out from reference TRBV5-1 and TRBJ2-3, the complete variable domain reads KAGVTQTPRYLIKTRGQQVTLSCSPISGHRSVSWYQQTPGQGLQFLFEYFSETQRNKGNFPGRFSGRQFSNSRSEMNVSTLELGDSALYLCASSLEQGRTQYFGPGTRLTVL.